What follows are 25 T cell receptor beta chains derived from one specimen sequenced in a study of response to subunit inactivated influenza vaccine. In TCRdb, the RT-PCR reads were re-called with MiXCR into one record per CDR3 protein. The profile shows about 780,000 distinct CDR3 sequences, approximately 18% of them singletons. Sequencing used PBMCs from blood, obtained 4 to 6 days after vaccination. The source is a man aged 45-65 years who received an inactivated influenza vaccine.

The J gene is TRBJ1-1, the V gene TRBV29-1, with D hard to call. The germline V gene has CDR1 SQVTM and CDR2 ANQGSEA. The CDR3 covers 12 residues. The CDR3 nucleotides are TGCTGTGGTAGGGCGATGAACACTGAAGCTTTCTTT. Protein: CCGRAMNTEAFF.

The table lists this clonotype with a few counts. The CDR3 coding sequence is TGTGCCAGCAGTTTAGGGATCGATAGCAATCAGCCCCAGCATTTT. This encodes CASSLGIDSNQPQHF. The chain employs TRBV12-3 or TRBV12-4 and TRBJ1-5, with D hard to call. V lost 1 base and J lost 0, with 7 bases in between. The CDR3 spans 15 residues.

The J gene is TRBJ1-5, the V gene TRBV20-1, with D possibly matching TRBD1 (6 bases). Looked up from germline, CDR1 is DFQATT and CDR2 is SNEGSKA (reference sequence). The CDR3 is 14 amino acids. Trimming took 1 base from V and 9 from J, leaving 16 bases between them. The chain's CDR3 is CSARGGGAWAPQHF. CDR3 DNA sequence: TGCAGTGCTAGAGGCGGGGGCGCTTGGGCGCCCCAGCATTTT.

The table lists this clonotype with a few counts. The chain joins TRBV5-1 to TRBJ2-2; perhaps D is TRBD1 or TRBD2 (5 bases each). The CDR3 sequence is 15 residues long. The germline gives CDR1 SGHRS, CDR2 YFSETQ. Trimming shortened V by 7 bases and J by 0 bases, and 13 bases separated the two germline ends. DNA of the CDR3: TGCGCCAGCCGGGGCGGCCAGTCGAACACCGGGGAGCTGTTTTTT. It codes for CASRGGQSNTGELFF.

This chain joins TRBV5-1 and TRBJ2-7; D is ambiguous. This CDR3 region has 15 residues. Germline V gene lookup returns CDR1 SGHRS and CDR2 YFSETQ. V dropped 0 bases and J dropped 3 bases, with 13 bases sitting between them. CDR3 DNA sequence: TGCGCCAGCAGCTTGGATAATTCTGGTATCTACGAGCAGTACTTC. Encoded protein: CASSLDNSGIYEQYF.

In this sample, this clonotype turned up a few times. V usage is TRBV18 and J usage is TRBJ2-1; D might be TRBD1 (6 bases). Germline V CDR1 and CDR2: KGHSH, LQKENI. The CDR3 has 15 amino acids. With 4 bases removed from V and 2 bases from J, the gap between germline ends came to 12 bases. CDR3 sequence reads: CASSRGQPTYNEQFF. CDR3 coding DNA: TGTGCCAGCTCACGAGGACAGCCTACCTACAATGAGCAGTTCTTC.

The sample holds a few counts of this clonotype. V gene TRBV4-3 combines with J gene TRBJ1-1; D call uncertain. Trimming took off 3 bases at V and 1 base at J, with 3 bases between the two ends. The germline V gene encodes CDR1 LGHNA and CDR2 YSLEER. CDR3 length: 12 amino acids. CDR3: CASSHSNTEAFF. The CDR3 region has the DNA TGCGCCAGCAGCCACTCGAACACTGAAGCTTTCTTT.

The sample holds many counts of this clonotype. This chain links TRBV14 with TRBJ2-1, with 13 positions matching TRBD2. With V trimmed by 2 bases and J by 0 bases, 10 bases remained unmatched. CDR3 length: 20 residues. Germline V lookup: CDR1 SGHDN, CDR2 FVKESK. CDR3 coding DNA: TGTGCCAGCAGCCAAATAAGACTAGCGGGAGGCCCGAGCTCCTACAATGAGCAGTTCTTC. Translating it yields CASSQIRLAGGPSSYNEQFF.

This clonotype was detected ten times or more. The genes are TRBV3-1 and TRBJ2-7, with 7 bases fitting TRBD1. The CDR3 consists of 14 residues. V shed 5 bases and J 2 bases; nucleotides not matched to a gene: 6. CDR1 and CDR2 (germline): LGHDT, YNNKEL (reference sequence). The CDR3 nucleotides read TGTGCCAGCAGCGCTCGACAGGGCCCCTACGAGCAGTACTTC. Its translation is CASSARQGPYEQYF.

This clonotype was detected many times. The chain combines TRBV11-2 with TRBJ2-5; D not resolved. V dropped 3 bases and J dropped 4 bases, with 15 bases sitting between them. Looked up from germline, CDR1 is SGHAT and CDR2 is FQNNGV. The CDR3 is 15 amino acids. CDR3 amino acids: CASSFRSAWRETQYF. DNA for the CDR3: TGTGCCAGCAGCTTCCGATCGGCTTGGCGAGAGACCCAGTACTTC.

The genes are TRBV6-5 and TRBJ1-2, with D possibly TRBD1 on 5 matching bases. CDR1 is MNHEY and CDR2 is SVGAGI in the germline V gene. The CDR3 spans 16 residues. V shed 2 bases and J shed 4 bases, with 17 bases lying between them. CDR3 nucleotide sequence: TGTGCCAGCAGTTACGATATGGGGCATCTTATCTATGGCTACACCTTC. Translation gives CASSYDMGHLIYGYTF.

This chain connects TRBV27 to TRBJ2-7; 10 bases align to TRBD1. Germline CDR1 and CDR2: MNHEY and SMNVEV (reference sequence). The junction had 1 base not matched to a gene; V was cut back by 3 bases and J by 5 bases. The CDR3 totals 13 residues. The CDR3 nucleotides read TGTGCCAGCAGTTTTGGGACAGGGGACGAGCAGTACTTC. Encoded protein: CASSFGTGDEQYF.

The chain has TRBV7-2 and TRBJ2-1, with D possibly being TRBD1 (5 bases). Germline loops: CDR1 SGHTA, CDR2 FQGNSA. Trimming cost V 0 bases and J 0 bases, with 18 bases left between them. This CDR3 comprises 19 residues. As DNA, the CDR3 is TGTGCCAGCAGCTTAGCGAAAGGGGTAGCCAAGAGCTCCTACAATGAGCAGTTCTTC. This gives the protein CASSLAKGVAKSSYNEQFF.

The CDR3 DNA follows: TGTGCCAGCAGCCCCGAACAGGTTTCACCCCTCCACTTT. Encoded protein: CASSPEQVSPLHF. The V and J genes are TRBV5-5 and TRBJ1-6; D might be TRBD1 (5 bases). Trimming shortened V by 4 bases and J by 9 bases, and 11 bases separated the two germline ends. CDR3 length: 13 residues. CDR1 is SGHKS and CDR2 is YYEKEE in the germline V gene (reference sequence). The whole variable domain, remainder taken from reference TRBV5-5 and TRBJ1-6, is DAGVTQSPTHLIKTRGQQVTLRCSPISGHKSVSWYQQVLGQGPQFIFQYYEKEERGRGNFPDRFSARQFPNYSSELNVNALLLGDSALYLCASSPEQVSPLHFGNGTRLTVT.

This clonotype turned up a few times. The J gene is TRBJ1-5, the V gene TRBV20-1; 8 bases map to TRBD1. V lost 6 bases to trimming and J lost 1 base; unmatched junction nucleotides: 2. Germline assignment: CDR1 DFQATT and CDR2 SNEGSKA (reference sequence). CDR3 length: 13 amino acids. CDR3 sequence reads: CSARTGSNQPQHF. DNA for the CDR3: TGCAGTGCCAGGACAGGGAGCAATCAGCCCCAGCATTTT.

This clonotype was seen only a few times. V and J are TRBV6-2 or TRBV6-3 and TRBJ2-7, with D possibly TRBD1 on 5 matching bases. V was clipped by 3 bases and J by 3 bases, with 9 bases between them. The CDR3 sequence is 13 residues long. Germline values: CDR1 MNHEY, CDR2 SVGEGT. CDR3 region: CASSYATVYEQYF. The CDR3 DNA sequence: TGTGCCAGCAGTTATGCGACAGTCTACGAGCAGTACTTC.

This clonotype was found many times. The chain combines TRBV12-3 or TRBV12-4 with TRBJ2-2; 7 nucleotides match TRBD1. The CDR3 sequence is 15 residues long. The V and J ends lost 3 bases and 1 base, in that order; junction bases with no gene match: 2. In DNA form, the CDR3 reads TGTGCCAGCAGTTTCGCAGGGGGGAACACCGGGGAGCTGTTTTTT. Its translation is CASSFAGGNTGELFF.

This clonotype turned up a few times. The rearrangement uses TRBV4-3 and TRBJ1-2; D is unclear. Per the germline V gene, CDR1 is LGHNA and CDR2 is YSLEER. V was trimmed by 0 bases and J by 2 bases, leaving 10 bases between them. The CDR3 runs 15 residues. The CDR3 spells CASSQDSMANYGYTF. The CDR3 DNA follows: TGCGCCAGCAGCCAAGATTCGATGGCGAACTATGGCTACACCTTC.

This clonotype was seen more than once but under ten times. The rearrangement joins TRBV20-1 to TRBJ2-5, with 7 bases aligning to TRBD2. Germline loops: CDR1 DFQATT, CDR2 SNEGSKA (reference sequence). This CDR3 is 15 amino acids long. V was clipped by 1 base and J by 3 bases; unmatched bases: 8. CDR3 loop: CSARASAAGEETQYF. The CDR3 bases are TGCAGTGCTAGAGCGTCTGCGGCGGGGGAAGAGACCCAGTACTTC.

This clonotype was observed at least ten times. The chain joins TRBV12-3 or TRBV12-4 to TRBJ2-1; D possibly corresponds to TRBD2 (6 bases). V lost 6 bases, J lost 13 bases, and 22 bases lay in between. This CDR3 is built from 14 residues. This CDR3 is CASRLAPGERDQFF. For the CDR3, the DNA is TGTGCCAGCAGGCTAGCCCCGGGAGAAAGGGATCAGTTCTTC.

This clonotype was observed a handful of times. This chain connects TRBV4-3 to TRBJ1-6, with 7 bases that match TRBD1. The CDR3 consists of 16 residues. V was pared by 4 bases and J by 3 bases, with 6 bases of the junction left unmatched. Germline V lookup: CDR1 LGHNA, CDR2 YSLEER. The CDR3 sequence is CASSLGGDSYNSPLHF. The CDR3 coding sequence is TGCGCCAGCAGCCTGGGGGGGGACAGCTATAATTCACCCCTCCACTTT.

The gene calls are TRBV11-2 and TRBJ2-3; 9 bases fit TRBD2. The CDR3 runs to 16 residues. Trimming removed 1 base from V and 4 bases from J; junction bases left unmatched: 6. Germline-derived CDR1 and CDR2 are SGHAT and FQNNGV. CDR3 coding DNA: TGTGCCAGCAGCTTAGGAAGCGGGAGGCCCTCAGATACGCAGTATTTT. Translating it yields CASSLGSGRPSDTQYF.

This clonotype was detected many times. V is TRBV11-2 and J is TRBJ1-3; D is unclear. This CDR3 spans 15 amino acids. V was cut by 1 base and J by 0 bases, with 7 bases left in between. The germline V gene encodes CDR1 SGHAT and CDR2 FQNNGV. Written as DNA, the CDR3 is TGTGCCAGCAGCTTAGTTGGTAGCTCTGGAAACACCATATATTTT. Amino acid sequence: CASSLVGSSGNTIYF.

The genes are TRBV6-1 and TRBJ2-7, with D tentatively TRBD2 (7 bases). Germline CDR1 MNHNS, CDR2 SASEGT. V was clipped by 7 bases and J by 6 bases, with 22 bases between them. This CDR3 has 15 residues. CDR3 region: CASTVVGGAKGEQYF. DNA for the CDR3: TGTGCCAGCACCGTCGTAGGGGGGGCGAAGGGCGAGCAGTACTTC.

This clonotype was recorded a few times. The rearrangement uses TRBV4-3 and TRBJ2-7; tentative D call: TRBD1 (5 bases). Germline CDR1 reads LGHNA; CDR2 reads YSLEER. V lost 1 base, J lost 2 bases, and 9 bases lay in between. The CDR3 spans 14 residues. CDR3 sequence: CASSQVAGPYEQYF. CDR3 DNA sequence: TGCGCCAGCAGCCAAGTGGCAGGGCCCTACGAGCAGTACTTC.